The 32 T cell receptor beta chains below all came from one sample that was sequenced in a study of cytomegalovirus exposure and HLA in healthy donors. PCR involved 60 Vbeta and 13 Jbeta primers. Sequencing was performed with immunoSEQ multiplex PCR; in TCRdb, only in-frame clones are kept and a portion is missing. The sample records approximately 97,000 clones, less than 90% being singletons. Sequences were obtained from PBMCs. All receptors come from a man aged 35 to 55 in good health and CMV-seronegative.

This chain uses TRBV7-8 with TRBJ2-5; D not certain. Germline V gene sequence: CDR1 SGHVS, CDR2 FQNEAQ. This CDR3 has 12 amino acids. With 0 bases removed from V and 7 bases from J, the gap between germline ends came to 6 bases. CDR3 protein: CASSLARVTQYF. CDR3 nucleotide sequence: TGTGCCAGCAGCTTAGCCCGGGTGACCCAGTACTTC.

This clone appeared a few times. The chain couples TRBV19 to TRBJ1-1; D gene uncertain. Germline-derived CDR1 and CDR2 are LNHDA and SQIVND (reference sequence). The CDR3 spans 15 residues. Deletions cut 7 bases from V and 0 bases from J, with 15 bases between. The CDR3 DNA sequence: TGTGCCAGTACTATTCGTTTGGGAGTGAACACTGAAGCTTTCTTT. It specifies CASTIRLGVNTEAFF.

The chain recombines TRBV5-8 with TRBJ1-6; D remains unclear. The CDR3 spans 17 residues. V was cut by 2 bases and J by 9 bases, with 21 bases left in between. Germline CDR1 reads SGHTS; CDR2 reads YDEGEE. CDR3 in amino acids: CASSFYTSSSRGSPLHF. The CDR3 nucleotides are TGTGCCAGCAGCTTTTATACGTCTTCTTCACGGGGTTCACCCCTCCACTTT.

This sequence joins TRBV6-5 and TRBJ1-2, with TRBD1 matching over 7 bases. With 6 bases clipped from V and 12 bases from J, the junction kept 16 bases outside the gene matches. CDR3 length: 14 residues. Germline CDR1 MNHEY, CDR2 SVGAGI. The CDR3 sequence is CASSLTGDLISNTF. The DNA of the CDR3 is TGTGCCAGCAGCCTAACAGGGGACCTAATCTCGAACACCTTC.

J is TRBJ2-3 and V is TRBV7-2; 12 nucleotides agree with TRBD2. The CDR3 runs 16 residues. V trimming: 5 bases; J trimming: 1 base; junction bases outside the gene matches: 4. Germline V gene lookup returns CDR1 SGHTA and CDR2 FQGNSA. The CDR3, as DNA: TGTGCCAGCAGCGGCCGACTAGCGGGGGGCACAGATACGCAGTATTTT. Encoded protein: CASSGRLAGGTDTQYF.

The chain is built from TRBV5-1 and TRBJ1-6; TRBD1 matches at 7 bases. From germline, CDR1 is SGHRS and CDR2 YFSETQ. The CDR3 has 16 residues. J was trimmed by 9 bases and V by 4 bases; bases with no gene match: 13. CDR3 nucleotides: TGCGCCAGCAGCGCCCTACAGGGGCCCACGGGTTCACCCCTCCACTTT. Residues: CASSALQGPTGSPLHF.

This chain connects TRBV10-3 to TRBJ1-5; 9 positions match TRBD1. The CDR3 consists of 14 residues. The junction had 1 base not matched to a gene; V was cut back by 2 bases and J by 5 bases. Germline V CDR1 and CDR2: ENHRY, SYGVKD. CDR3 DNA sequence: TGTGCCATCAGTGAGGGGACAGGGCATCAGCCCCAGCATTTT. As protein: CAISEGTGHQPQHF.

The chain couples TRBV6-5 to TRBJ2-3; D may be TRBD1 (6 bases). Germline values: CDR1 MNHEY, CDR2 SVGAGI. V lost 8 bases, J lost 4 bases, and 10 bases lay in between. The CDR3 loop spans 12 amino acids. DNA of the CDR3: TGTGCCAGCGAGGGGGATTCAGATACGCAGTATTTT. It translates to CASEGDSDTQYF.

This clone was observed once. The CDR3 nucleotides read TGTGCCAGCCTAAAACCGGGACAGGGGTTAAACTATGGCTACACCTTC. Translated, it gives CASLKPGQGLNYGYTF. The J gene is TRBJ1-2, the V gene TRBV19; TRBD1 aligns across 10 bases. V lost 9 bases to trimming and J lost 2 bases; unmatched junction nucleotides: 12. Germline assignment: CDR1 LNHDA and CDR2 SQIVND (reference sequence). CDR3 length: 16 amino acids. Supplemented by reference TRBV19 and TRBJ1-2, the full variable domain reads DGGITQSPKYLFRKEGQNVTLSCEQNLNHDAMYWYRQDPGQGLRLIYYSQIVNDFQKGDIAEGYSVSREKKESFPLTVTSAQKNPTAFYLCASLKPGQGLNYGYTFGSGTRLTVV.

CDR3 nucleotide sequence: TGTGCCAGCAGCTCGGGAAACCCGTTCCCCTATGGCTACACCTTC. Encoded protein: CASSSGNPFPYGYTF. The chain has TRBV7-2 and TRBJ1-2, with D hard to call. The CDR3 runs 15 residues. CDR1 and CDR2 from the germline V gene are SGHTA and FQGNSA. Trimming removed 4 bases from V and 4 bases from J, with 16 bases in between. Combining the CDR3 with reference TRBV7-2 and TRBJ1-2 gives the whole variable domain GAGVSQSPSNKVTEKGKDVELRCDPISGHTALYWYRQSLGQGLEFLIYFQGNSAPDKSGLPSDRFSAERTGGSVSTLTIQRTQQEDSAVYLCASSSGNPFPYGYTFGSGTRLTVV.

DNA of the CDR3: TGTGCCAGCTCACCCCGGGGACAGGGAAACACTGAAGCTTTCTTT. Its protein is CASSPRGQGNTEAFF. The gene calls are TRBV18 and TRBJ1-1; 9 bases align to TRBD1. V trimming: 3 bases; J trimming: 2 bases; junction bases outside the gene matches: 4. Germline loops: CDR1 KGHSH, CDR2 LQKENI. The length of the CDR3 is 15 residues.

The CDR3 spells CASSHSLNTEAFF. CDR3 DNA sequence: TGTGCCAGCAGCCACAGCTTGAACACTGAAGCTTTCTTT. The chain carries TRBV7-3 and TRBJ1-1, with no clear D. Trimming stripped 5 bases from V and 0 bases from J, with 7 bases between. There are 13 residues in the CDR3. From germline, CDR1 is SGHTA and CDR2 FQGTGA.

The chain combines TRBV9 with TRBJ1-4; TRBD1 agrees at 8 bases. J lost 4 bases, V lost 5 bases, and 7 bases had no gene match. This CDR3 has 15 amino acids. CDR1 is SGDLS and CDR2 is YYNGEE in the germline V gene. This CDR3 reads CASSNFGQGNEKLFF. In nucleotides, the CDR3 is TGTGCCAGCAGTAATTTCGGACAGGGTAATGAAAAACTGTTTTTT.

V gene TRBV18 combines with J gene TRBJ1-4; D perhaps matches TRBD1 (6 bases). Germline CDR1 and CDR2: KGHSH and LQKENI. The CDR3 spans 15 residues. Trimming removed 3 bases from V and 8 bases from J, with 16 bases in between. The CDR3 sequence: CASSPLGGAEEKLFF. In DNA form, the CDR3 reads TGTGCCAGCTCACCGCTCGGGGGGGCGGAAGAAAAACTGTTTTTT.

The gene calls are TRBV11-3 and TRBJ2-5; the D gene is possibly TRBD2 (6 bases). This CDR3 contains 15 residues. The V end lost 5 bases, the J end lost 2 bases, and 15 bases lay between the germline ends. Germline V gene data show CDR1 as SGHNT and CDR2 as YENEEA. As DNA, the CDR3 is TGTGCCAGCAGCAAAAATGGGGCGGGGCAAGAGACCCAGTACTTC. It encodes CASSKNGAGQETQYF.

V gene TRBV9 combines with J gene TRBJ2-6; tentatively, D is TRBD1 (6 bases). The V end lost 4 bases, the J end lost 0 bases, and 20 bases lay between the germline ends. This CDR3 has 19 amino acids. Germline values: CDR1 SGDLS, CDR2 YYNGEE. The CDR3 DNA sequence: TGTGCCAGCAGCCCAACATCCCAGGGACACTTCTCTGGGGCCAACGTCCTGACTTTC. Protein product: CASSPTSQGHFSGANVLTF.

This clone was seen a handful of times. V is TRBV4-1 and J is TRBJ1-1, with 8 bases identical to TRBD1. The V gene end was trimmed by 4 bases and the J gene end by 5 bases; junction bases not matched to a gene: 12. CDR3 length equals 16 residues. Germline CDR1 reads MGHRA; CDR2 reads YSYEKL. The CDR3 is CASSRPGTGPRTEAFF. The CDR3 DNA reads TGCGCCAGCAGCCGACCTGGGACAGGACCAAGGACTGAAGCTTTCTTT.

The rearrangement links TRBV7-2 to TRBJ2-5; TRBD2 might be the D (7 bases). The CDR3 totals 16 residues. Germline CDR1 SGHTA, CDR2 FQGNSA. Trimming pared 5 bases from V and 6 bases from J, leaving 22 bases between. The CDR3 region is CASSPDGGGGRKTQYF. CDR3 bases: TGTGCCAGCAGCCCGGACGGGGGCGGGGGAAGGAAGACCCAGTACTTC. The full variable domain, with the rest looked up from reference TRBV7-2 and TRBJ2-5, is GAGVSQSPSNKVTEKGKDVELRCDPISGHTALYWYRQSLGQGLEFLIYFQGNSAPDKSGLPSDRFSAERTGGSVSTLTIQRTQQEDSAVYLCASSPDGGGGRKTQYFGPGTRLLVL.

J is TRBJ1-4 and V is TRBV7-9; D remains ambiguous. The CDR3 totals 15 residues. Germline lookup yields CDR1 SEHNR and CDR2 FQNEAQ (reference sequence). Trimming pared 3 bases from V and 7 bases from J, leaving 15 bases between. The CDR3 sequence: CASSFEGGWREKLFF. DNA of the CDR3: TGTGCCAGCAGCTTTGAGGGAGGTTGGCGTGAAAAACTGTTTTTT.

The rearrangement links TRBV6-5 to TRBJ2-5, with 7 bases identical to TRBD2. The better agreement between TRBJ2-7 and the DNA end casts doubt on the J call. Germline-derived CDR1 and CDR2 are MNHEY and SVGAGI. The CDR3 is 12 residues long. In DNA form, the CDR3 reads TGTGCCAGCAGGCGGGGGTCCTACGAGCAGTACTTC. The encoded protein is CASRRGSYEQYF.

The genes are TRBV28 and TRBJ2-5; D is possibly TRBD1 (6 bases). V dropped 5 bases and J dropped 4 bases, with 14 bases sitting between them. Germline CDR1 reads MDHEN; CDR2 reads SYDVKM. The CDR3 extends over 14 amino acids. The CDR3 DNA is TGTGCCAGCAGTCTCCCAGGGGTGCGAGAGACCCAGTACTTC. It encodes CASSLPGVRETQYF. The full variable domain, rest sourced from reference TRBV28 and TRBJ2-5, is DVKVTQSSRYLVKRTGEKVFLECVQDMDHENMFWYRQDPGLGLRLIYFSYDVKMKEKGDIPEGYSVSREKKERFSLILESASTNQTSMYLCASSLPGVRETQYFGPGTRLLVL.

The CDR3 region is CASSVSREVNEQFF. As DNA, the CDR3 is TGTGCCAGCAGCGTATCCCGGGAAGTCAATGAGCAGTTCTTC. V gene TRBV4-2 combines with J gene TRBJ2-1, with D tentatively TRBD2 (5 bases). Germline V gives CDR1 LGHNA, CDR2 YNFKEQ. The length of the CDR3 is 14 residues. V lost 5 bases and J lost 6, with 14 bases in between.

The chain carries TRBV10-2 and TRBJ1-4; TRBD1 agrees at 8 bases. The germline V gene encodes CDR1 WSHSY and CDR2 SAAADI. Trimming at V came to 8 bases and at J to 6 bases, leaving 8 bases not matched to a gene. This CDR3 has 14 amino acids. CDR3 residues: CASGGTGAYEKLFF. The CDR3 nucleotides read TGCGCCAGCGGTGGGACAGGAGCTTATGAAAAACTGTTTTTT.

In this sample, this clone turned up a few times. The J gene is TRBJ1-5, the V gene TRBV19; 12 positions agree with TRBD1. Germline V gene data show CDR1 as LNHDA and CDR2 as SQIVND (reference sequence). V shed 6 bases, J shed 5 bases, and the junction held 2 bases outside the gene matches. This CDR3 has 14 amino acids. In DNA, the CDR3 is TGTGCCAGTAGCGGGACAGGGGGCTATCAGCCCCAGCATTTT. Translating gives CASSGTGGYQPQHF. Together with reference TRBV19 and TRBJ1-5, the CDR3 gives the full variable domain: DGGITQSPKYLFRKEGQNVTLSCEQNLNHDAMYWYRQDPGQGLRLIYYSQIVNDFQKGDIAEGYSVSREKKESFPLTVTSAQKNPTAFYLCASSGTGGYQPQHFGDGTRLSIL.

The rearrangement uses TRBV30 and TRBJ2-6, with a tentative D call TRBD2 (5 bases). Trimming removed 1 base from V and 0 bases from J, with 25 bases in between. The CDR3 totals 21 residues. Looked up from germline, CDR1 is GTSNPN and CDR2 is SVGIG (reference sequence). CDR3 protein: CAWSGVSFRVLVGSGANVLTF. The CDR3 DNA is TGTGCCTGGAGTGGTGTTTCGTTTAGGGTACTAGTGGGCTCTGGGGCCAACGTCCTGACTTTC.

J is TRBJ2-3 and V is TRBV7-3, with TRBD2 identical over 11 bases. V lost 2 bases, J lost 4 bases, and 5 bases stayed unmatched. CDR3 length: 16 residues. The germline gives CDR1 SGHTA, CDR2 FQGTGA. The CDR3 sequence: CASSLSGTSGSDTQYF. In DNA form, the CDR3 reads TGTGCCAGCAGCTTATCAGGGACTAGCGGCTCAGATACGCAGTATTTT.

The chain combines TRBV5-4 with TRBJ1-4; 7 nucleotides agree with TRBD1. Trimming cost V 2 bases and J 7 bases; bases outside gene matches: 5. This CDR3 is built from 14 residues. Germline CDR1 and CDR2: SGHNT and YYREEE (reference sequence). CDR3 residues: CASSFAQGGEKLFF. CDR3 in DNA: TGTGCCAGCAGCTTTGCCCAGGGGGGTGAAAAACTGTTTTTT.

This clone is medium-sized by share. The chain joins TRBV4-2 to TRBJ2-2, with 8 bases fitting TRBD1. The ends lost 5 bases at V and 6 bases at J; junction bases unmatched: 8. The CDR3 extends over 15 amino acids. CDR1 LGHNA and CDR2 YNFKEQ come from the germline V gene. The CDR3 sequence: CASSFEDRGAGELFF. The CDR3 bases are TGTGCCAGCAGCTTCGAAGACAGGGGCGCCGGGGAGCTGTTTTTT.

The chain employs TRBV27 and TRBJ2-7; maybe TRBD1 (6 bases). The CDR3 runs 14 residues. The germline V gene encodes CDR1 MNHEY and CDR2 SMNVEV (reference sequence). The V end was cut by 6 bases, the J end by 4 bases, with 16 bases between. The CDR3 DNA sequence: TGTGCCAGCAGGGGGGCCGGGACATTTTACGAGCAGTACTTC. Translation: CASRGAGTFYEQYF.

The rearrangement uses TRBV10-1 and TRBJ2-3; D not certain. The germline CDR1 and CDR2 sequences are WNHNN and SYGVQD (reference sequence). CDR3 length: 13 residues. V shed 5 bases and J shed 2 bases, with 8 bases lying between them. CDR3 sequence: CASSPIVTDTQYF. CDR3 in DNA: TGCGCCAGCAGTCCGATAGTCACAGATACGCAGTATTTT.

The rearrangement links TRBV2 to TRBJ2-5; the match to TRBD2 covers 12 bases. CDR1 is SNHLY, CDR2 FYNNEI, per germline. There are 16 residues in the CDR3. The V gene end was trimmed by 2 bases and the J gene end by 4 bases; junction bases not matched to a gene: 5. CDR3 protein: CASSELAGGHRETQYF. CDR3 DNA: TGTGCCAGCAGTGAACTAGCGGGGGGGCACAGAGAGACCCAGTACTTC. Filled out from reference TRBV2 and TRBJ2-5, the complete variable domain reads EPEVTQTPSHQVTQMGQEVILRCVPISNHLYFYWYRQILGQKVEFLVSFYNNEISEKSEIFDDQFSVERPDGSNFTLKIRSTKLEDSAMYFCASSELAGGHRETQYFGPGTRLLVL.

The genes are TRBV21-1 and TRBJ2-7; the table names TRBD1, a call not compared with the DNA. TRBV21-1 corresponds to a pseudogene. The CDR3 has 17 residues. CDR3 loop: CASSLGTAHPCSYEQYF. DNA for the CDR3: TGTGCCAGCAGCCTTGGGACAGCCCATCCTTGCTCCTACGAGCAGTACTTC.